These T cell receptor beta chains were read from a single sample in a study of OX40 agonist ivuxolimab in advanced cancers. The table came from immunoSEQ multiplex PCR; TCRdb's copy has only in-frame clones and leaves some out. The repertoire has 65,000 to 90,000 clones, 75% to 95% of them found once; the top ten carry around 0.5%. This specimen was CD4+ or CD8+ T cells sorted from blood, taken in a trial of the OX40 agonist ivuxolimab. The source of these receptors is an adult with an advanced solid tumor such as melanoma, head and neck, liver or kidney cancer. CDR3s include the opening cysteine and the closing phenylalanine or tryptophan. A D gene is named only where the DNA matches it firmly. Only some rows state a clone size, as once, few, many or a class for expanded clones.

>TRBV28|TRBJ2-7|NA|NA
CASDPGRSYEQYF
TGTGCCAGCGATCCGGGACGCTCCTACGAGCAGTACTTC
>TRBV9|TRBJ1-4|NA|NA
CASSRNGEKLFF
TGTGCCAGCAGTCGAAATGGCGAAAAACTGTTTTTT
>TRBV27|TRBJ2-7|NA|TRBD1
CASSFSVGQNYEQYF
TGTGCCAGCAGCTTCTCCGTGGGACAGAACTACGAGCAGTACTTC
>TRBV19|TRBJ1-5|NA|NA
CASTPPGGGTQPQHF
TGTGCCAGTACCCCTCCCGGGGGGGGCACTCAGCCCCAGCATTTT
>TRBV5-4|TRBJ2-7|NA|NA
CASSLAQGQFYEQYF
TGTGCCAGCAGCTTGGCCCAGGGACAATTCTACGAGCAGTACTTC
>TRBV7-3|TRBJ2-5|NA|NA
CASSLGPGPQETQYF
TGTGCCAGCAGCTTGGGTCCGGGCCCCCAAGAGACCCAGTACTTC
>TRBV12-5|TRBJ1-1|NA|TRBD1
CASGSGGRDTEAFF
TGTGCTAGTGGTTCAGGGGGCAGGGACACTGAAGCTTTCTTT
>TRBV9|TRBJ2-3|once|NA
CASSNGRTDTQYF
TGTGCCAGCAGCAACGGGAGAACAGATACGCAGTATTTT
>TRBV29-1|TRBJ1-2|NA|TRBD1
CSVDGQGHGYTF
TGCAGCGTTGACGGACAGGGACATGGCTACACCTTC
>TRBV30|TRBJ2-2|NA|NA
CAWGKGSYTGELFF
TGTGCCTGGGGGAAGGGATCCTACACCGGGGAGCTGTTTTTT
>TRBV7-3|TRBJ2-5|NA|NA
CASSLGLGLSTETQYF
TGTGCCAGCAGCTTAGGGCTGGGACTCTCCACAGAGACCCAGTACTTC
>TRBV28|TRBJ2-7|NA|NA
CASSLRVGYEQYF
TGTGCCAGCAGTTTAAGGGTGGGATACGAGCAGTACTTC
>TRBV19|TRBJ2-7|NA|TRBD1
CARMTGCVEQYF
TGTGCCAGAATGACAGGGTGCGTCGAGCAGTACTTC
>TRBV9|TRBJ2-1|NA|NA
CASSVGPNSYNEQFF
TGTGCCAGCAGCGTAGGGCCAAACTCCTACAATGAGCAGTTCTTC
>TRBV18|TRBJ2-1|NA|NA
CASSPRTPRLQSGSYNEQFF
TGTGCCAGCTCACCACGGACTCCGAGACTTCAGAGTGGCTCCTACAATGAGCAGTTCTTC
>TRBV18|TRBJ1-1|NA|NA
CASSPRRAGNTEAFF
TGTGCCAGCTCACCGCGCAGGGCCGGGAACACTGAAGCTTTCTTT
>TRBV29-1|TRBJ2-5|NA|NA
CSVDRVETQYF
TGCAGCGTTGACAGGGTGGAGACCCAGTACTTC
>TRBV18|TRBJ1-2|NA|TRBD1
CASSPTGQDYGYTF
TGTGCCAGCTCACCAACTGGACAGGACTATGGCTACACCTTC
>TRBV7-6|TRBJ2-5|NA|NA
CASSLVQGETQYF
TGTGCCAGCAGCTTAGTTCAGGGGGAGACCCAGTACTTC
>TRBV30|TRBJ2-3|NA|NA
CAWSRGGGADTQYF
TGTGCCTGGAGTAGGGGGGGAGGGGCGGATACGCAGTATTTT
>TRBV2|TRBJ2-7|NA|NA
CASSENGLGQYF
TGTGCCAGCAGTGAAAACGGTTTGGGGCAGTACTTC
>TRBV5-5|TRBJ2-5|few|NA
CASSLVERVGRSQETQYF
TGTGCCAGCAGCCTGGTGGAGAGAGTCGGGAGATCACAAGAGACCCAGTACTTC
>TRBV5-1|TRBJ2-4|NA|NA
CASSLTQGAKNIQYF
TGCGCCAGCAGCTTGACTCAGGGTGCCAAAAACATTCAGTACTTC
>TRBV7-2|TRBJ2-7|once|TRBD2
CASSPGLVPYEQYF
TGTGCCAGCAGTCCCGGACTAGTCCCCTACGAGCAGTACTTC
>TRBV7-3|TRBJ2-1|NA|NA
CASSSQGLVDEQFF
TGTGCCAGCAGCTCCCAGGGGTTAGTCGATGAGCAGTTCTTC
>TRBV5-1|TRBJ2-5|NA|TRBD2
CASSLDGGGEETQYF
TGCGCCAGCAGCTTGGACGGCGGGGGTGAGGAGACCCAGTACTTC
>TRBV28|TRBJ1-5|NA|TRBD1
CASSLNPYRGFDQPQHF
TGTGCCAGCAGTTTAAACCCCTACAGGGGATTCGATCAGCCCCAGCATTTT
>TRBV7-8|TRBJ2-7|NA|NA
CASSSGGGLIGYEQYF
TGTGCCAGCAGCTCGGGCGGGGGCCTGATCGGGTACGAGCAGTACTTC
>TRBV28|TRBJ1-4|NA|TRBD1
CASIQTGTNEKLFF
TGTGCCAGCATCCAGACAGGGACTAATGAAAAACTGTTTTTT
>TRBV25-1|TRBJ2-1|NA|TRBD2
CASSGTGRERSYNEQFF
TGTGCCAGCAGTGGGACTGGGCGGGAGAGGTCGTACAATGAGCAGTTCTTC
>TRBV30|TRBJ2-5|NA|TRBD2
CAWSWGGQETQYF
TGTGCCTGGAGTTGGGGGGGGCAAGAGACCCAGTACTTC